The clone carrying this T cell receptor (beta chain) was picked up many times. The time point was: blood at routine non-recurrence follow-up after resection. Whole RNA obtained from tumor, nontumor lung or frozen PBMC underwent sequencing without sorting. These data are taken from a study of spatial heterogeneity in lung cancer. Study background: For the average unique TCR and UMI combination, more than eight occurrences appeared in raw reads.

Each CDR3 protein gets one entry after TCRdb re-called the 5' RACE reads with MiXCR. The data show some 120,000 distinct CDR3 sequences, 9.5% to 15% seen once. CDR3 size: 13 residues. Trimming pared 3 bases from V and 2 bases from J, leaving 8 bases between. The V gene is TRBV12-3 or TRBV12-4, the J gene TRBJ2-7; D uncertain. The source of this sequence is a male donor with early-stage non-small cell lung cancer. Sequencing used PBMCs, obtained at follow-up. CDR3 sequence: CASSLGSPYEQYF. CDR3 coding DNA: TGTGCCAGCAGTTTGGGCAGCCCCTACGAGCAGTACTTC.